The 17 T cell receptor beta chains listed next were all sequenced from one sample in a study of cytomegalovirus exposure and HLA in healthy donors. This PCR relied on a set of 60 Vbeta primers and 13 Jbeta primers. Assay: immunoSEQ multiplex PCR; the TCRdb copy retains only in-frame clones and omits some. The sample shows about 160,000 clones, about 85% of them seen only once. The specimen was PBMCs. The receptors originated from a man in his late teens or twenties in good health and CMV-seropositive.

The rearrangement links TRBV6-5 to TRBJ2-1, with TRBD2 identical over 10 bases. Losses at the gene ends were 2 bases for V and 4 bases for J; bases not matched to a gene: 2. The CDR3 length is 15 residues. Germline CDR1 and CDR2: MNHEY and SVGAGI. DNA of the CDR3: TGTGCCAGCAGTTACGTACTAGCGGGATACAATGAGCAGTTCTTC. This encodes CASSYVLAGYNEQFF.

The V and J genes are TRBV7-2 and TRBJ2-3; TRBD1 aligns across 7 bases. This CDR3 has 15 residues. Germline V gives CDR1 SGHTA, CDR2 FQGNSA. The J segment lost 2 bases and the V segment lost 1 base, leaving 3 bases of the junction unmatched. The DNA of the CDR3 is TGTGCCAGCAGCTTAGGGGGACAGCTCACAGATACGCAGTATTTT. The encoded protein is CASSLGGQLTDTQYF.

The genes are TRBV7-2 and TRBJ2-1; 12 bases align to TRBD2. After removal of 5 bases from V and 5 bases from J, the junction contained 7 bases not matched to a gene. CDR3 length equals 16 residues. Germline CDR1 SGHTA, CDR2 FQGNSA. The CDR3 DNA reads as TGTGCCAGCAGCCGCCCTACTAGCGGGGGGAACAATGAGCAGTTCTTC. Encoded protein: CASSRPTSGGNNEQFF.

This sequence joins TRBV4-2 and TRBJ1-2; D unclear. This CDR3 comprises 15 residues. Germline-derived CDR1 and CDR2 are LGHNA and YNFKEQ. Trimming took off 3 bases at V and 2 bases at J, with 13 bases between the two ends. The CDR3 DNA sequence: TGTGCCAGCAGCCAGGAGACCTTTCAGAACTATGGCTACACCTTC. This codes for CASSQETFQNYGYTF.

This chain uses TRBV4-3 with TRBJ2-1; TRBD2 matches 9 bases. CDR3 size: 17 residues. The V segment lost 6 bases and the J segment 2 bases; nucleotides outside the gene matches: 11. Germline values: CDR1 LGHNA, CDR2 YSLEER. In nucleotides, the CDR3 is TGCGCCAGCAGTCCTGAGGCGGGGGGGGCTGCCTACAATGAGCAGTTCTTC. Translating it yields CASSPEAGGAAYNEQFF.

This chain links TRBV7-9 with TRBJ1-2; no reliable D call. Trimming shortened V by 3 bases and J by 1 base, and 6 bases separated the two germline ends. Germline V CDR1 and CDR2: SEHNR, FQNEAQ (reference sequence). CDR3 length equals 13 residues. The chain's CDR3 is CASSFEGNYGYTF. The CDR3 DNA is TGTGCCAGCAGCTTCGAGGGTAACTATGGCTACACCTTC.

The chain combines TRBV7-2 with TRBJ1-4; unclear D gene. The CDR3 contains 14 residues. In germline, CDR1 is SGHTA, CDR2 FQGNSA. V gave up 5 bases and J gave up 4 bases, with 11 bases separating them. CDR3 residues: CASSTGFSNEKLFF. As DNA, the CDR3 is TGTGCCAGCAGCACGGGGTTTAGTAATGAAAAACTGTTTTTT.

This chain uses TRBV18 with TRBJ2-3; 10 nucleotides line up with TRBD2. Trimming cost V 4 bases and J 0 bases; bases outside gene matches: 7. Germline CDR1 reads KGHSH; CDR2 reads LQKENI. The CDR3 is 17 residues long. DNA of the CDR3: TGTGCCAGCTCACGTCTAGCGGGGGCGTCTAGCACAGATACGCAGTATTTT. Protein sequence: CASSRLAGASSTDTQYF.

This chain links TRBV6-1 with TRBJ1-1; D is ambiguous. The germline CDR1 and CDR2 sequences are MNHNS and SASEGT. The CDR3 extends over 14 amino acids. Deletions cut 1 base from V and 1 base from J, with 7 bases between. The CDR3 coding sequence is TGTGCCAGCAGTGAAGGTGTAGCGAACACTGAAGCTTTCTTT. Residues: CASSEGVANTEAFF.

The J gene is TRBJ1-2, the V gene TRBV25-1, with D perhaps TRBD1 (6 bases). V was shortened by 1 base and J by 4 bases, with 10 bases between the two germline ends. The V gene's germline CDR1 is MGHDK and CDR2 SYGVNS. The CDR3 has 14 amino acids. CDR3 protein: CASSEFDRSYGYTF. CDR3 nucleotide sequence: TGTGCCAGCAGTGAATTTGACAGGAGCTATGGCTACACCTTC.

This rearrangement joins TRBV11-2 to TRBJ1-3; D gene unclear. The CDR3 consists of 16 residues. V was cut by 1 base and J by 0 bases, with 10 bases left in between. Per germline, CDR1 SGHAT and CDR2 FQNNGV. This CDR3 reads CASSLGGRNSGNTIYF. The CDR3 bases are TGTGCCAGCAGCTTAGGAGGCCGCAACTCTGGAAACACCATATATTTT.

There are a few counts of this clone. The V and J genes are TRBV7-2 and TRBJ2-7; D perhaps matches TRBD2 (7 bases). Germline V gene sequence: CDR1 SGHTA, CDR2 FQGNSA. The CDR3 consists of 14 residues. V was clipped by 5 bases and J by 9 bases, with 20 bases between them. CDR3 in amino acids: CASSLGGAILLQYF. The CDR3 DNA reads TGTGCCAGCAGCCTGGGGGGGGCCATCCTCCTGCAGTACTTC.

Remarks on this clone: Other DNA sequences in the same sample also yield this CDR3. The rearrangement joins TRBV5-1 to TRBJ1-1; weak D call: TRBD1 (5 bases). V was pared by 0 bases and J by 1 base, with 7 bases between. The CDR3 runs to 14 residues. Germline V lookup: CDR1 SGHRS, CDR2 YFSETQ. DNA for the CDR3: TGCGCCAGCAGCTTGGCCGGGGGGAACACTGAAGCTTTCTTT. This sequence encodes CASSLAGGNTEAFF.

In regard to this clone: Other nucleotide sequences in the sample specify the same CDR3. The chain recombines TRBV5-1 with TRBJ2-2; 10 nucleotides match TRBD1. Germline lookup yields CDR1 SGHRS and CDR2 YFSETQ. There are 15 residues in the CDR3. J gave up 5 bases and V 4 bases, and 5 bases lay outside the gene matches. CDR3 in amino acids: CASSLGQGGTGELFF. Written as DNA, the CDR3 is TGCGCCAGCAGCCTCGGACAGGGGGGGACCGGGGAGCTGTTTTTT.

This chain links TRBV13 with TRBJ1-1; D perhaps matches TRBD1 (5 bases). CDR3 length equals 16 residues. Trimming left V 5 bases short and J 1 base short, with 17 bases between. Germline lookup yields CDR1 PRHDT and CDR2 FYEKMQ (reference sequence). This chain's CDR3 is CASSEGTLARNTEAFF. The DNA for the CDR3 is TGTGCCAGCAGCGAAGGGACTTTAGCCCGGAACACTGAAGCTTTCTTT.

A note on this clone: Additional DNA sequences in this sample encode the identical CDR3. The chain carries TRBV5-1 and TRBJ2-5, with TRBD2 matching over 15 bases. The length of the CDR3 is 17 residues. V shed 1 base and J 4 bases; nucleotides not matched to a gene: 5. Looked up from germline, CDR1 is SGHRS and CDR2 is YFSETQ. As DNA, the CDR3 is TGCGCCAGCAGCTTGAGGACTAGCGGGGGGGCGGGAGAGACCCAGTACTTC. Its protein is CASSLRTSGGAGETQYF.

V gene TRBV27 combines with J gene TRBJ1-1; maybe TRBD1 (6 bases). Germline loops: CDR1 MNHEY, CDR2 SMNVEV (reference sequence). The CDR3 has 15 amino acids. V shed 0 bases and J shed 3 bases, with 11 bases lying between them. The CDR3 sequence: CASSLSRGFDTEAFF. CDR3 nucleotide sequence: TGTGCCAGCAGTTTATCGAGGGGGTTCGACACTGAAGCTTTCTTT.